This TCR beta chain comes out of a study of blood T cell repertoires in COVID-19. Here immunoSEQ multiplex PCR was the method, and the copy in TCRdb shows in-frame clones only, minus some. The table lists roughly 230,000 clones, roughly 89% of them singletons. CDR1 and CDR2 (germline): MNHEY, SVGAGI. V lost 8 bases, J lost 4 bases, and 8 bases stayed unmatched. This CDR3 region has 15 residues. This clone came up once. The sequencing sample was made of peripheral blood. This chain connects TRBV6-5 to TRBJ2-1; 10 bases are a match to TRBD2. The receptor's source is a woman between 40 and 50 years old who had recovered from COVID-19. CDR3 amino acids: CASGPLAGVYNEQFF. CDR3 DNA sequence: TGTGCCAGCGGACCTCTAGCGGGGGTATACAATGAGCAGTTCTTC.